The rows below give T cell receptor beta chains drawn from one sample of a study of Ad26.COV2.S vaccination and SARS-CoV-2 variants. TCRdb's copy holds only in-frame clones and misses some; the assay was immunoSEQ multiplex PCR. The data contain 400,000 to 450,000 clones, roughly 91% of them singletons. Sequencing used peripheral blood, obtained in a trial of Ad26.COV2.S vaccine versus placebo. The receptors originated from a person aged 18 to 65 who received the Ad26.COV2.S COVID-19 vaccine or a placebo. The CDR3 runs from the conserved cysteine through the conserved F or W. D genes are given only for firm matches. Clone size, where shown, is once, few, many, or a class for clones that have expanded.

J gene,V gene,clone size,D gene,CDR3 protein,CDR3 DNA
TRBJ2-7,TRBV28,.,TRBD2,CASSFLAGEPYEQYF,TGTGCCAGCAGTTTTCTCGCGGGAGAACCCTACGAGCAGTACTTC
TRBJ2-1,TRBV5-6,.,TRBD2,CASSALLAGVYNEQFF,TGTGCCAGCAGCGCTCTACTAGCGGGAGTTTACAATGAGCAGTTCTTC
TRBJ2-5,TRBV3-1/TRBV3-2,.,TRBD2,CASRDSGRISETQYF,TGTGCCAGCAGGGATAGCGGGAGGATTTCGGAGACCCAGTACTTC
TRBJ2-7,TRBV19,.,.,CASSIWGSGHSYEQYF,TGTGCCAGTAGTATCTGGGGAAGCGGCCACTCCTACGAGCAGTACTTC
TRBJ2-2,TRBV19,.,.,CASSWQGGDGELFF,TGTGCCAGTAGCTGGCAGGGGGGAGACGGGGAGCTGTTTTTT
TRBJ1-1,TRBV19,.,.,CASYRGRAEGTEAFF,TGTGCCAGCTACCGGGGCAGGGCTGAGGGCACTGAAGCTTTCTTT
TRBJ2-1,TRBV2,.,.,CASNPLGNEQFF,TGTGCCAGCAACCCTCTGGGGAATGAGCAGTTCTTC
TRBJ2-3,TRBV7-9,.,.,CASSLVVDTQYF,TGTGCCAGCAGCTTAGTTGTAGATACGCAGTATTTT
TRBJ1-5,TRBV19,.,TRBD1,CASSIEDRVGQPQHF,TGTGCCAGTAGTATAGAGGACAGGGTCGGGCAGCCCCAGCATTTT
TRBJ1-1,TRBV5-6,.,.,CASSVSYTEAFF,TGTGCCAGCAGCGTAAGTTACACTGAAGCTTTCTTT
TRBJ2-3,TRBV2,.,.,CASSTAIRTQYF,TGTGCCAGCAGTACAGCGATCCGAACGCAGTATTTT
TRBJ1-6,TRBV2,.,.,CAGHGGGPSNSPLHF,TGTGCCGGACACGGAGGGGGGCCCAGCAATTCACCCCTCCACTTT
TRBJ2-7,TRBV27,.,TRBD1,CASWAGGGYEQYF,TGTGCCAGCTGGGCAGGGGGTGGCTACGAGCAGTACTTC
TRBJ2-7,TRBV7-9,.,TRBD2,CASSNRGGRADEQYF,TGTGCCAGCAGCAACAGGGGCGGGAGGGCCGACGAGCAGTACTTC
TRBJ2-4,TRBV9,few,TRBD1,CASSVGTGAKNIQYF,TGTGCCAGCAGCGTAGGGACAGGGGCCAAAAACATTCAGTACTTC
TRBJ1-6,TRBV7-2,.,TRBD1,CASSLVGQTGSPLHF,TGTGCCAGCAGCTTAGTGGGACAGACTGGCTCACCCCTCCACTTT
TRBJ2-3,TRBV28,.,.,CASSFSAAESTDTQYF,TGTGCCAGCAGTTTTAGTGCAGCGGAAAGCACAGATACGCAGTATTTT